The following is a T cell receptor (beta chain) sequence with its context. The protocol was immunoSEQ multiplex PCR, while the TCRdb copy is restricted to in-frame clones and leaves out a portion. The profile shows some 66,000 clones, about nine tenths of them singletons. Per germline, CDR1 SQVTM and CDR2 ANQGSEA. The J segment lost 2 bases and the V segment lost 5 bases, leaving 4 bases of the junction unmatched. This CDR3 is 15 amino acids long. This entry belongs to a study of blood T cell repertoires in COVID-19. Sequenced: peripheral blood. The clonotype comes from a human donor with active COVID-19. The donor label of this sample is uncertain. V usage is TRBV29-1 and J usage is TRBJ2-2, with 11 bases identical to TRBD1. CDR3 sequence: CSVWTGGFNTGELFF. DNA for the CDR3: TGCAGCGTTTGGACAGGGGGCTTTAACACCGGGGAGCTGTTTTTT.